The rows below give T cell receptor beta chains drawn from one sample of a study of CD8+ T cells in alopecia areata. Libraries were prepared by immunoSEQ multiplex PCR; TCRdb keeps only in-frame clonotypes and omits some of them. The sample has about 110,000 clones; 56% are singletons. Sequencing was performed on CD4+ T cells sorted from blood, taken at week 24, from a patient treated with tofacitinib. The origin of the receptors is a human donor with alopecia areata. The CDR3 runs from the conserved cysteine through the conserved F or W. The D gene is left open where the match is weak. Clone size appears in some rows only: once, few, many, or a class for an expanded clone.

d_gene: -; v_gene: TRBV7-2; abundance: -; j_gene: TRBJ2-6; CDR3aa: CASSLGSSGANVLTF; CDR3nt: TGTGCCAGCAGCTTAGGGAGCTCTGGGGCCAACGTCCTGACTTTC
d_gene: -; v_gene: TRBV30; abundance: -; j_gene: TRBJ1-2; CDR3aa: CASTTGTYGYTF; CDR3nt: TGTGCCTCGACCACAGGAACTTATGGCTACACCTTC
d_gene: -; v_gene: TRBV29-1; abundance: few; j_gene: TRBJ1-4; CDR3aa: CSARASNEKLFF; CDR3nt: TGCAGCGCGAGGGCGTCTAATGAAAAACTGTTTTTT
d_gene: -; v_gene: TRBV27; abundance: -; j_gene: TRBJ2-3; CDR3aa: CASTLDRISTDTQYF; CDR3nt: TGTGCCAGCACCCTCGACAGGATTAGCACAGATACGCAGTATTTT
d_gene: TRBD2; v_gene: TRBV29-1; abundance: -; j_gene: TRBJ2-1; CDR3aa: CSVSGGASYNEQFF; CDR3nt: TGCAGCGTGTCGGGGGGAGCGTCCTACAATGAGCAGTTCTTC
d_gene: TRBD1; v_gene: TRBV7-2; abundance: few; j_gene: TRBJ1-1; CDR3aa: CASSRTQGANTEAFF; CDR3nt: TGTGCCAGCAGCCGAACACAGGGGGCGAACACTGAAGCTTTCTTT
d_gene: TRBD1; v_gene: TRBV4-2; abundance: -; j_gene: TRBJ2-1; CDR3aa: CASSQVGTVNEQFF; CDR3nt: TGTGCCAGCAGCCAAGTAGGGACAGTCAATGAGCAGTTCTTC
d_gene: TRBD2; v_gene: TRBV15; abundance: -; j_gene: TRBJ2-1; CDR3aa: CATSRDLTGGPGNEQFF; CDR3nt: TGTGCCACCAGCAGAGACCTTACGGGGGGGCCTGGCAATGAGCAGTTCTTC
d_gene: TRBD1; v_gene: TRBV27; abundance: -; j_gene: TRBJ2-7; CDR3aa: CASSSYRGRTYEQYF; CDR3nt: TGTGCCAGCAGTTCCTACAGGGGCCGAACCTACGAGCAGTACTTC
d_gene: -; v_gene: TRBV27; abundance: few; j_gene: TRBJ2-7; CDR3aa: CASSSSRSYEQYF; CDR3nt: TGTGCCAGCAGTTCTTCCCGCTCGTACGAGCAGTACTTC
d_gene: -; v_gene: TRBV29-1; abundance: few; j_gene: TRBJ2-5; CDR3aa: CSAGAETQYF; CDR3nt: TGCAGCGCCGGGGCGGAGACCCAGTACTTC
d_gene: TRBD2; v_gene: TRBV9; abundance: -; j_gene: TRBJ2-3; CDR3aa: CASSAGGLARDTQYF; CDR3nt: TGTGCCAGCAGCGCGGGGGGACTAGCGAGAGATACGCAGTATTTT
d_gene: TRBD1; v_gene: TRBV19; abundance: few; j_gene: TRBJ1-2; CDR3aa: CASHDRGDGYTF; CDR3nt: TGTGCCAGTCACGACAGGGGAGATGGCTACACCTTC
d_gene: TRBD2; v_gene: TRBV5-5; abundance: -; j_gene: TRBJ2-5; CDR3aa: CASSFGLAVQETQYF; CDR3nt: TGTGCCAGCAGCTTCGGACTAGCGGTACAAGAGACCCAGTACTTC
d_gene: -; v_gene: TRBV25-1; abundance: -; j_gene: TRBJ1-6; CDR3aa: CASSERQARGYNSPLHF; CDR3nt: TGTGCCAGCAGTGAGAGACAGGCCAGGGGCTATAATTCACCCCTCCACTTT
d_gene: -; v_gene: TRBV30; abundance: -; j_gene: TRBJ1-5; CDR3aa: CAWSPGGGARQPQHF; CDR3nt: TGTGCCTGGAGTCCGGGTGGGGGGGCCAGGCAGCCCCAGCATTTT
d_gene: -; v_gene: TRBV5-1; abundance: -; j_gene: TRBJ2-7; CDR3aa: CASSFNSGTYEQYF; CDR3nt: TGCGCCAGCAGCTTTAACAGTGGAACCTACGAGCAGTACTTC
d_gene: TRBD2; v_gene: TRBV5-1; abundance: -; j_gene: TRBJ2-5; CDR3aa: CASSPTGTREETQYF; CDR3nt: TGCGCCAGCAGCCCTACCGGGACTAGGGAAGAGACCCAGTACTTC
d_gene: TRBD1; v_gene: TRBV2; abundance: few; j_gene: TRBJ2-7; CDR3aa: CASREDRGLSYEQYF; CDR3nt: TGTGCCAGCAGGGAGGACAGGGGATTATCCTACGAGCAGTACTTC
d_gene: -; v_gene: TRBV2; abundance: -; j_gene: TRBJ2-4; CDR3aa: CASSEVGPQNIQYF; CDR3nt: TGTGCCAGCAGTGAAGTGGGGCCGCAAAACATTCAGTACTTC
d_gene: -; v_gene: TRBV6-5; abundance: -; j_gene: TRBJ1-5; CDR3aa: CASSYGSGQPQHF; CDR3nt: TGTGCCAGCAGTTACGGGTCGGGTCAGCCCCAGCATTTT
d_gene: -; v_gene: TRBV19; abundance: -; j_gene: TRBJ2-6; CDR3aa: CASSIQGASGANVLTF; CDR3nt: TGTGCCAGTAGTATTCAGGGAGCCTCTGGGGCCAACGTCCTGACTTTC
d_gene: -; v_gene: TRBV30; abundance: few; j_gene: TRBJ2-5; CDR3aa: CAWSVDGETQYF; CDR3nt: TGTGCCTGGAGTGTGGACGGCGAGACCCAGTACTTC
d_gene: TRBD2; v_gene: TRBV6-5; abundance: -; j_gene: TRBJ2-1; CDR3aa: CASRGLAGGGEQFF; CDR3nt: TGTGCCAGCAGGGGACTAGCGGGGGGAGGGGAGCAGTTCTTC
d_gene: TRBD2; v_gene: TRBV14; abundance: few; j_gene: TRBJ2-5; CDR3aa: CASSQVSSGETQYF; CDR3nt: TGTGCCAGCAGCCAAGTGTCTAGCGGAGAGACCCAGTACTTC
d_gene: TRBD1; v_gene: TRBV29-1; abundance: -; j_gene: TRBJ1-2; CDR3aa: CSVEGTGKGYTF; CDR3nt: TGCAGCGTTGAAGGGACAGGGAAGGGCTACACCTTC
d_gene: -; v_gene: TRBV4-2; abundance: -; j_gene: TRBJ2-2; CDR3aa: CASSQDPRGELFF; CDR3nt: TGTGCCAGCAGCCAAGATCCCCGTGGGGAGCTGTTTTTT
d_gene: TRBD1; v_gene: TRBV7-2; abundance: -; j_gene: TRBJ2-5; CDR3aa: CASSLGTGGETQYF; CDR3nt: TGTGCCAGCAGCCTAGGGACAGGGGGTGAGACCCAGTACTTC
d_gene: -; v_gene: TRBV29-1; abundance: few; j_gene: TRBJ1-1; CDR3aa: CSVVRYMNTEAFF; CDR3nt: TGCAGCGTTGTTAGATACATGAACACTGAAGCTTTCTTT
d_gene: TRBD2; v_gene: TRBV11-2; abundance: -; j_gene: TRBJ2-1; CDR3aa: CASSLVLGAGRANEQFF; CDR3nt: TGTGCCAGCAGCTTAGTTCTAGGGGCGGGGAGGGCCAATGAGCAGTTCTTC
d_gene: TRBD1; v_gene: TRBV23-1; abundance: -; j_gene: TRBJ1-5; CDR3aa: CASSQPGQGARDSNQPQHF; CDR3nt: TGCGCCAGCAGTCAACCGGGACAGGGGGCGAGGGATAGCAATCAGCCCCAGCATTTT